This TCR beta chain was found in a study of blood T cells in healthy people across ages. This clonotype was found a few times. Its target is not known. Study conclusions and caveats: When one million T cells were used, diversity estimates were thought to be underestimates.

The use of a sample-barcoded 5' primer and a J-beta primer mix characterized a second PCR of roughly 7 to 11 cycles. TCRdb reprocessed the 5' RACE reads via MiXCR and lists one record per CDR3 protein. The sample shows some 850,000 distinct CDR3 sequences, roughly 24% of them seen only once. Germline CDR1 SQVTM, CDR2 ANQGSEA. V lost 3 bases to trimming and J lost 10 bases, with 21 bases between them. CDR3 length equals 15 residues. These data also formed part of another study, on T cells of mothers and their children. That paper states: With the M1S primer of the second PCR, sample barcodes and 2-4 random nucleotides were added.

The sequencing input was blood. This receptor was taken from a boy between 5 and 17 years old in good health. The chain is built from TRBV29-1 and TRBJ1-4, with D unresolved. CDR3 DNA sequence: TGCAGCGTTGAGGATAGACACCCGGCGGGATCAAAACTGTTTTTT. Amino acids: CSVEDRHPAGSKLFF.